This TCR beta chain derives from a study of blood T cells in healthy people across ages. Across the whole study: With template switching, about one barcoded beta molecule was captured per two T cells. Study-wide points: Estimates drawn from one million T cells were deemed to understate diversity.

Each sample used at least 6 million PBMCs. Per individual sample, total RNA of at least 5 micrograms was extracted. Then a second PCR, running about 7 to 11 cycles, was carried out with a sample-barcoded 5' primer and a J-beta primer mix. In TCRdb, the 5' RACE reads were re-called with MiXCR into one record per CDR3 protein. The data hold 650,000 to 950,000 distinct CDR3 sequences, with 40% to 50% observed a single time. Germline-derived CDR1 and CDR2 are DFQATT and SNEGSKA (reference sequence). V gave up 0 bases and J gave up 5 bases; unmatched junction bases: 8. CDR3 length equals 15 residues. About this clonotype itself: Its antigen remains unidentified.

J is TRBJ2-3 and V is TRBV20-1, with 7 bases lining up with TRBD2. Material for sequencing was blood. The source is a man aged 55 to 70 in good health. This chain's CDR3 is CSARDLAGDIDTQYF. The CDR3 DNA reads as TGCAGTGCTAGAGATCTCGCGGGAGACATAGATACGCAGTATTTT.